Each of the 8 T cell receptor beta chains below was sequenced from the same sample in a study of siplizumab effects on memory and regulatory T cells (dated by TCRdb to the late 2010s). Preparation of the library involved the immunoSEQ multiplex PCR assay. In TCRdb, the immuneACCESS table is reduced to in-frame sequences with V and J assigned. These tables do not hold every clone; where another copy was compared, an unresolved V gene accounts for under half, and the others remain unexplained. Across this sample there are about 40,000 clones, with roughly 90% seen only once. Together, the top ten hold less than 0.3% of the sample. The sample comprised naive CD4+ T cells sorted from blood. The sample's cell subset or site label, in plain terms: unstimulated naive T cells. Receptor source: a human donor in good health.

The gene calls are TRBV29-1 and TRBJ2-3; D not certain. V was trimmed by 3 bases and J by 14 bases, leaving 15 bases between them. Looked up from germline, CDR1 is SQVTM and CDR2 is ANQGSEA. This CDR3 spans 11 amino acids. CDR3 sequence: CSVDESARVYF. CDR3 nucleotide sequence: TGCAGCGTTGACGAAAGCGCACGCGTGTATTTT.

The V call is TRBV19, the J call TRBJ2-3, with TRBD2 as a possible D gene (5 bases). With 6 bases removed from V and 3 bases from J, the gap between germline ends came to 16 bases. There are 15 residues in the CDR3. From germline, CDR1 is LNHDA and CDR2 SQIVND (reference sequence). The CDR3 loop is CASSGLSSQTDTQYF. The CDR3 DNA reads as TGTGCCAGTAGCGGACTTTCGAGTCAAACAGATACGCAGTATTTT. The full variable domain, rest sourced from reference TRBV19 and TRBJ2-3, is DGGITQSPKYLFRKEGQNVTLSCEQNLNHDAMYWYRQDPGQGLRLIYYSQIVNDFQKGDIAEGYSVSREKKESFPLTVTSAQKNPTAFYLCASSGLSSQTDTQYFGPGTRLTVL.

The chain uses TRBV19 and TRBJ1-5; D gene unclear. V lost 2 bases to trimming and J lost 1 base, with 15 bases between them. This CDR3 region has 17 residues. Germline V gene lookup returns CDR1 LNHDA and CDR2 SQIVND (reference sequence). This chain's CDR3 is CASSISQAAMSNQPQHF. The CDR3 DNA is TGTGCCAGTAGTATAAGTCAAGCAGCGATGAGCAATCAGCCCCAGCATTTT.

The chain has TRBV5-6 and TRBJ2-2; D is undetermined. Trimming took off 2 bases at V and 1 base at J, with 6 bases between the two ends. CDR1 is SGHDT, CDR2 YYEEEE, per germline. CDR3 length: 14 residues. The CDR3 DNA reads as TGTGCCAGCAGCTTAAGGGTGAACACCGGGGAGCTGTTTTTT. Translation gives CASSLRVNTGELFF. Filled out from reference TRBV5-6 and TRBJ2-2, the complete variable domain reads DAGVTQSPTHLIKTRGQQVTLRCSPKSGHDTVSWYQQALGQGPQFIFQYYEEEERQRGNFPDRFSGHQFPNYSSELNVNALLLGDSALYLCASSLRVNTGELFFGEGSRLTVL.

The chain has TRBV27 and TRBJ2-3, with 7 bases that match TRBD2. In germline, CDR1 is MNHEY, CDR2 SMNVEV (reference sequence). The V segment lost 6 bases and the J segment 3 bases; nucleotides outside the gene matches: 12. The CDR3 loop spans 16 amino acids. CDR3 residues: CASRGLWRESTDTQYF. The DNA of the CDR3 is TGTGCCAGCAGAGGACTTTGGCGGGAGAGTACAGATACGCAGTATTTT.

V and J are TRBV7-9 and TRBJ2-5, with D unresolved. V was cut by 2 bases and J by 1 base, with 8 bases left in between. Germline V CDR1 and CDR2: SEHNR, FQNEAQ (reference sequence). CDR3 length: 14 amino acids. The CDR3 reads CASSLLNTQETQYF. Written as DNA, the CDR3 is TGTGCCAGCAGCTTATTAAACACCCAAGAGACCCAGTACTTC.

With respect to this clone: Relative to the germline gene, one junction end is altered; a read error may explain this. The chain is built from TRBV29-1 and TRBJ1-2; no reliable D call. This CDR3 contains 12 residues. Germline loops: CDR1 SQVTM, CDR2 ANQGSEA. The CDR3 nucleotides read TGCAACGTTGACTCACCAACCTATGGCTACACCTTC. As protein: CNVDSPTYGYTF.

This sequence joins TRBV7-9 and TRBJ2-2; D call uncertain. CDR1 is SEHNR, CDR2 FQNEAQ, per germline (reference sequence). The CDR3 totals 14 residues. V lost 3 bases, J lost 3 bases, and 8 bases lay in between. CDR3 in DNA: TGTGCCAGCAGCTTGGGCACCCACACCGGGGAGCTGTTTTTT. This encodes CASSLGTHTGELFF.